This T cell receptor beta chain was captured in a study of T cell changes during pregnancy in multiple sclerosis. Clones were sequenced by immunoSEQ multiplex PCR, and TCRdb holds only the in-frame ones, with some missing. The sample contains under 80,000 clones, around nine tenths of which appear only once. V lost 3 bases and J lost 3; bases outside the gene matches: 7. This CDR3 is built from 15 residues. Germline CDR1 is LGHNA and CDR2 is YSLEER. The receptor was isolated from a female donor with multiple sclerosis, enrolled in a pregnancy study. The V call is TRBV4-3, the J call TRBJ1-2; 7 nucleotides line up with TRBD1. Material: CD4+ T cells from peripheral blood mononuclear cells, obtained in the second trimester of pregnancy. CDR3 in amino acids: CASSHRTGSDYGYTF. CDR3 DNA sequence: TGCGCCAGCAGCCATCGGACAGGATCCGACTATGGCTACACCTTC.